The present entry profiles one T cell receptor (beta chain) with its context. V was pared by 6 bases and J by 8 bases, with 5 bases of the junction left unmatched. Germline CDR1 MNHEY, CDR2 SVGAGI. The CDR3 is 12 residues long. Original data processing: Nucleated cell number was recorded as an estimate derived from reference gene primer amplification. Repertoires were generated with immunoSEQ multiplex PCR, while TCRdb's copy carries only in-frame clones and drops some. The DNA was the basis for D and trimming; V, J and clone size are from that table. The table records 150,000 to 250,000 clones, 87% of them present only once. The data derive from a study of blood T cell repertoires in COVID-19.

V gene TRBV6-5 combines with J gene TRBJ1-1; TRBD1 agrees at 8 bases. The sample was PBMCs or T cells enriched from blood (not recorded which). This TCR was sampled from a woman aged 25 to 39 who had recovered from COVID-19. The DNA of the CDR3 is TGTGCCAGCAGGACAGGGGACTACGAAGCTTTCTTT. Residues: CASRTGDYEAFF.